One sample yielded the 2 T cell receptor beta chains listed below, sequenced in a study of blood T cell repertoires in COVID-19. Here immunoSEQ multiplex PCR was the method, and the copy in TCRdb shows in-frame clones only, minus some. The sample records about 100,000 clones, 70% to 90% being singletons. Sequenced: peripheral blood. These receptors were collected from a human donor in a cohort sampled during active COVID-19.

This clone has more than one count but fewer than ten. The genes are TRBV6-5 and TRBJ1-4; 8 nucleotides line up with TRBD1. CDR1 is MNHEY and CDR2 is SVGAGI in the germline V gene. The CDR3 runs to 14 residues. Unmatched junction bases numbered 7, after V lost 5 bases and J lost 8 bases. The CDR3 loop is CASSRTGIGEKLFF. The CDR3 bases are TGTGCCAGCAGTCGGACAGGGATAGGAGAAAAACTGTTTTTT.

The genes are TRBV11-2 and TRBJ2-7, with TRBD1 matching over 7 bases. V shed 4 bases, J shed 4 bases, and the junction held 10 bases outside the gene matches. CDR3 length equals 15 residues. The germline V gene encodes CDR1 SGHAT and CDR2 FQNNGV. CDR3: CASSYIQGHFYEQYF. DNA for the CDR3: TGTGCCAGCAGCTACATACAGGGGCACTTTTACGAGCAGTACTTC.